This T cell receptor (beta chain) was sequenced during a study of Ad26.COV2.S vaccination and SARS-CoV-2 variants. Background on the study: COV1001, an Ad26.COV2.S trial, supplied this vaccine-arm donor.

Generated by immunoSEQ multiplex PCR, the TCRdb table keeps only in-frame clones and is missing some. In the table there are about 350,000 clones, 88% of which are singletons. The V gene lost 4 bases and the J gene lost 3 bases, with 13 bases spanning the gap. Germline values: CDR1 LGHNA, CDR2 YNFKEQ. There are 14 residues in the CDR3. Study findings and constraints: Relative to placebo recipients, vaccine recipients exhibited elevated spike-specific TCR breadth. Responses of spike-specific T cells (both CD8+ and CD4+) reportedly showed substantial breadth after vaccination.

Documented treatment: 19 received Ad26.COV2.S at low or high dose, single or two shots; roughly five received placebo; per-sample allocation not given. It was on day 63 after the first vaccine or placebo injection that samples were taken. A word on this clone: The antigen remains unidentified.

The chain couples TRBV4-2 to TRBJ2-7; TRBD1 is a possible D gene (5 bases). The material sequenced was peripheral blood, taken in a trial of Ad26.COV2.S vaccine versus placebo. The receptor's source is a person aged 18-65 years who received the Ad26.COV2.S COVID-19 vaccine or a placebo. The CDR3 loop reads CASSRSTENYEQYF. The CDR3 DNA follows: TGTGCCAGCAGCCGCTCGACAGAGAACTACGAGCAGTACTTC.